A single sample gave rise to the 2 T cell receptor beta chains below, sequenced in a study of shared clonotypes between healthy human individuals. CD8 cells classed as naive were CD45RO-negative and positively selected for CCR7, excluding terminally differentiated effector memory CD45RA+ cells. Only in-frame clones appear in the TCRdb table, and some are missing; sequencing was by immunoSEQ multiplex PCR. Among some 2 million clones listed, over 85% were seen once. Sequencing used naive CD8+ T cells sorted from blood. The receptor set was obtained from a man aged 18 to 29 in good health.

The chain links TRBV9 to TRBJ2-1, with 9 positions matching TRBD1. The V gene's germline CDR1 is SGDLS and CDR2 YYNGEE. With 4 bases clipped from V and 5 bases from J, the junction kept 4 bases outside the gene matches. The CDR3 extends over 14 amino acids. The CDR3: CASSNRDRDNEQFF. DNA for the CDR3: TGTGCCAGCAGCAACCGGGACAGGGACAATGAGCAGTTCTTC.

For this clone: A junction end diverges from the germline sequence, so it may reflect a read error. The rearrangement links TRBV6-6 to TRBJ1-6, with D maybe TRBD1 (5 bases). This CDR3 contains 10 residues. Germline V gene data show CDR1 as MNHNY and CDR2 as SVGAGI (reference sequence). The CDR3 sequence is CASGAREQDF. CDR3 nucleotide sequence: TGTGCCAGTGGGGCCAGGGAGCAGGACTTT.